Following are 13 T cell receptor beta chains from one sample sequenced in a study of shared clonotypes between healthy human individuals. CD45RO-negative, CCR7-positively selected cells formed the naive CD8 fraction, excluding terminally differentiated effector memory CD45RA+ cells. Assay used: immunoSEQ multiplex PCR; TCRdb lists only in-frame clones, some missing. The data contain about 1,800,000 clones, approximately 94% of them singletons. Sequenced sample: naive CD8+ T cells sorted from blood. Receptors were obtained from a man aged 18 to 30 in good health.

Concerning this clone: Other nucleotide sequences from this sample produce the same CDR3. The chain employs TRBV4-3 and TRBJ2-1, with 13 nucleotides matching TRBD2. Per germline, CDR1 LGHNA and CDR2 YSLEER. The CDR3 length is 15 residues. Unmatched junction bases numbered 3, after V lost 4 bases and J lost 6 bases. CDR3 loop: CASSPGLAGINEQFF. DNA for the CDR3: TGCGCCAGCAGCCCGGGACTAGCGGGAATCAATGAGCAGTTCTTC.

To note about this clone: The sample contains more than one DNA sequence encoding this CDR3. V and J are TRBV28 and TRBJ2-7, with TRBD1 identical over 12 bases. Germline CDR1 and CDR2: MDHEN and SYDVKM. J was trimmed by 2 bases and V by 3 bases; bases with no gene match: 2. This CDR3 is built from 15 residues. CDR3 region: CASSFGTGGTYEQYF. For the CDR3, the DNA is TGTGCCAGCAGTTTTGGGACAGGGGGCACCTACGAGCAGTACTTC.

This sequence joins TRBV6-5 and TRBJ2-3; D is tentatively TRBD1 or TRBD2 (5 bases each). CDR1 is MNHEY and CDR2 is SVGAGI in the germline V gene. This CDR3 spans 14 amino acids. V lost 3 bases, J lost 2 bases, and 9 bases lay in between. The CDR3 bases are TGTGCCAGCAGTTATGTGGGGGACACAGATACGCAGTATTTT. Translated: CASSYVGDTDTQYF.

V usage is TRBV7-6 and J usage is TRBJ1-1; D remains unclear. Trimming took off 2 bases at V and 4 bases at J, with 17 bases between the two ends. Germline V gives CDR1 SGHVS, CDR2 FNYEAQ. The CDR3 contains 16 residues. Here the CDR3 DNA reads TGTGCCAGCAGCTTAATGTCTGCGGGCGAGGGCACTGAAGCTTTCTTT. Amino acids: CASSLMSAGEGTEAFF.

The chain links TRBV4-3 to TRBJ1-2; D unresolved. The V end was cut by 0 bases, the J end by 5 bases, with 16 bases between. The CDR3 covers 16 residues. The germline V gene encodes CDR1 LGHNA and CDR2 YSLEER. The CDR3 bases are TGCGCCAGCAGCCAAGAATACCCGGGAAGTGATTATGGCTACACCTTC. Protein sequence: CASSQEYPGSDYGYTF.

The V gene is TRBV18, the J gene TRBJ2-2; perhaps TRBD2 as D (5 bases). The V gene lost 3 bases and the J gene lost 7 bases, with 15 bases spanning the gap. There are 15 residues in the CDR3. Germline V gene sequence: CDR1 KGHSH, CDR2 LQKENI. CDR3 in amino acids: CASSPDWISSGELFF. Written as DNA, the CDR3 is TGTGCCAGCTCACCGGACTGGATAAGTAGCGGGGAGCTGTTTTTT.

The chain carries TRBV5-4 and TRBJ2-7; D remains unclear. Per the germline V gene, CDR1 is SGHNT and CDR2 is YYREEE (reference sequence). Trimming stripped 0 bases from V and 0 bases from J, with 7 bases between. The CDR3 length is 14 residues. This CDR3 is CASSLVEVSYEQYF. The CDR3 DNA follows: TGTGCCAGCAGCTTGGTAGAAGTCTCCTACGAGCAGTACTTC.

The chain links TRBV11-2 to TRBJ2-5; 7 nucleotides line up with TRBD1. J was trimmed by 5 bases and V by 5 bases; bases with no gene match: 2. Per germline, CDR1 SGHAT and CDR2 FQNNGV. This CDR3 has 12 amino acids. The CDR3 DNA reads TGTGCCAGCAGCGAACAGGGGGAGACCCAGTACTTC. Its translation: CASSEQGETQYF. The full variable domain, with the rest looked up from reference TRBV11-2 and TRBJ2-5, is EAGVAQSPRYKIIEKRQSVAFWCNPISGHATLYWYQQILGQGPKLLIQFQNNGVVDDSQLPKDRFSAERLKGVDSTLKIQPAKLEDSAVYLCASSEQGETQYFGPGTRLLVL.

The chain is built from TRBV25-1 and TRBJ1-1; unclear D gene. Germline assignment: CDR1 MGHDK and CDR2 SYGVNS. The CDR3 sequence is 14 residues long. The ends were cut back, 0 bases at V and 4 bases at J, with 9 bases in the middle. This CDR3 is CASSEYWGSTEAFF. The CDR3 DNA sequence: TGTGCCAGCAGTGAATACTGGGGTTCCACTGAAGCTTTCTTT.

The chain uses TRBV5-1 and TRBJ2-7, with D tentatively TRBD2 (7 bases). CDR3 size: 14 residues. Germline-derived CDR1 and CDR2 are SGHRS and YFSETQ. Trimming took off 2 bases at V and 5 bases at J, with 14 bases between the two ends. In DNA, the CDR3 is TGCGCCAGCAGCTTAGCGGGACAATTCAACGAGCAGTACTTC. This sequence encodes CASSLAGQFNEQYF.

The chain links TRBV5-4 to TRBJ1-2, with D unclear. V was pared by 1 base and J by 4 bases, with 8 bases between. The V gene's germline CDR1 is SGHNT and CDR2 YYREEE (reference sequence). The length of the CDR3 is 13 residues. CDR3 nucleotide sequence: TGTGCCAGCAGCTTGTACGGAGCCTATGGCTACACCTTC. Protein: CASSLYGAYGYTF. The whole variable domain, filled in from reference TRBV5-4 and TRBJ1-2, reads ETGVTQSPTHLIKTRGQQVTLRCSSQSGHNTVSWYQQALGQGPQFIFQYYREEENGRGNFPPRFSGLQFPNYSSELNVNALELDDSALYLCASSLYGAYGYTFGSGTRLTVV.

The V and J genes are TRBV4-3 and TRBJ1-1, with 9 bases aligning to TRBD1. Trimming removed 4 bases from V and 4 bases from J; junction bases left unmatched: 4. Germline-derived CDR1 and CDR2 are LGHNA and YSLEER. The CDR3 length is 14 residues. CDR3 DNA: TGCGCCAGCAGCCTAGACAGGGGGAGCACTGAAGCTTTCTTT. It codes for CASSLDRGSTEAFF.

The gene calls are TRBV4-1 and TRBJ2-5; 8 nucleotides match TRBD1. Germline V lookup: CDR1 MGHRA, CDR2 YSYEKL. This CDR3 spans 17 amino acids. V lost 1 base and J lost 4; bases outside the gene matches: 11. CDR3 coding DNA: TGCGCCAGCAGCCAAGCCCCTCCGACAGGGGCGAGAGAGACCCAGTACTTC. Translation gives CASSQAPPTGARETQYF.